This T cell receptor (beta chain) appears in the sequencing data of a study of early T cells in non-severe SARS-CoV-2 infection (dated by TCRdb to the early 2020s). Background on the whole study: TCR sequencing used bulk RNA from unsorted whole blood, so alpha and beta chains could not be paired.

The library was prepared using 5' RACE. The data were produced on a NextSeq 500. Unique molecular identifiers were attached to individual cDNA molecules in the TCR library protocol so that sequencing error and PCR bias could be corrected. TCR alpha and beta chains were both sequenced, and the abundances of alpha and beta sequences in each sample were closely correlated with each other. The original pipeline was this. Decombinator V4 was used to annotate the V gene, J gene and CDR3 of the TCR sequences. TCRs were defined as expanded if a significant change between any two time points was detected under a Poisson model with p below 0.0001. Abundances of TCRs were expressed as counts per million after normalisation to the total number of TCRs sequenced in each sample. MAIT TCRs were defined by TRAV1-2 paired with TRAJ12, TRAJ20 or TRAJ33, and iNKT TCRs by TRAV10 paired with TRAJ18. VDJdb, accessed on 1 November 2021, was searched for TCRs annotated for CMV, EBV and SARS-CoV-2, and TCRs annotated for more than one antigen were excluded. In TCRdb, the public reads were trimmed at Q25 with fastp and aligned with MiXCR, with productive beta chains retained. Every entry covers one CDR3 protein and lists the most common genes and DNA from its rows. These V and J calls originate from TCRdb's pipeline instead of the authors' own analysis. Recorded for this sample are around 84,000 distinct CDR3 sequences; roughly 14% of them occurred a single time. In total, the top ten clones hold roughly 7.2% of the sample.

Overall study results and their limits: Matching against VDJdb was skewed toward anti-spike CD8 responses, likely underestimated virus-specific expansions, and missed private and CD4 specificities.

A case-control design nested within a healthcare worker cohort in London, UK, was used, with weekly nasopharyngeal swab PCR tests and blood sampling performed. Healthcare workers were recruited between 23 and 31 March 2020, during the week of the UK lockdown, and were followed weekly for up to roughly 16 weeks. Turning to this clonotype: The antigen it binds to is not known. No base qualities exist here, and no much larger clone lies one base off it.

CDR1 and CDR2, looked up from the germline V gene (reference sequence), are SEHNR and FQNEAQ. Its CDR3 holds 16 amino acids, cysteine through phenylalanine. Here the CDR3 DNA is all that survives: 48 bases in frame from base 1. The trim is 1 base for V and 7 bases for J, with a gap of 20 bases between the germline ends. Sequenced sample: whole blood. This receptor was obtained from an adult who was a healthcare worker with PCR-confirmed SARS-CoV-2 infection or an uninfected control (not recorded which). The V and J segments used are TRBV7-9 and TRBJ2-7; no D gene can be assigned with confidence. The CDR3 here reads CASSLVRWIELEEQYF. The sequence in DNA is TGTGCCAGCAGCTTAGTGCGGTGGATTGAACTGGAGGAGCAGTACTTC.